One sample yielded the 14 T cell receptor beta chains listed below, sequenced in a study of prognosis after radiotherapy for stage I lung cancer. Template was genomic DNA; TCR beta CDR3 amplified in two multiplex PCR rounds. Specific primers for each TRBV and TRBJ gene were what first-round PCR used. TCRdb recomputed calls from the multiplex PCR reads with MiXCR, one row per CDR3 protein. The table records more than 11,000 distinct CDR3 sequences, approximately 46% of them present only once. The sample here was PBMCs, taken before or after stereotactic body radiation therapy (not recorded which). The receptors derive from a donor over 45 with non-small cell lung cancer.

The table lists this clonotype with many counts. The chain combines TRBV9 with TRBJ2-7; 12 nucleotides agree with TRBD2. CDR1 and CDR2 (germline): SGDLS, YYNGEE. CDR3 size: 15 residues. Trimming at V came to 3 bases and at J to 7 bases, leaving 8 bases not matched to a gene. This chain's CDR3 is CASSASGGASGEQYF. CDR3 nucleotide sequence: TGTGCCAGCAGCGCTAGCGGGGGGGCCTCAGGAGAGCAGTACTTC.

The CDR3 loop is CATSDFEREIDGELFF. The CDR3 DNA follows: TGTGCCACCAGTGATTTTGAGCGGGAGATTGACGGGGAGCTGTTTTTT. The rearrangement links TRBV24-1 to TRBJ2-2; TRBD2 agrees at 8 bases. CDR3 length: 16 residues. Per germline, CDR1 KGHDR and CDR2 SFDVKD. V lost 1 base to trimming and J lost 7 bases; unmatched junction nucleotides: 7.

In this sample, this clonotype turned up a few times. The V and J genes are TRBV28 and TRBJ1-2; possible D gene TRBD1, 5 bases. Germline V gene data show CDR1 as MDHEN and CDR2 as SYDVKM. The V end lost 0 bases, the J end lost 3 bases, and 20 bases lay between the germline ends. The CDR3 is 18 residues long. CDR3 nucleotides: TGTGCCAGCAGTTTATGGCTACTGGGGCGTCTCGGTGACTATGGCTACACCTTC. Translated, it gives CASSLWLLGRLGDYGYTF.

This clonotype has a count of ten or more. The chain has TRBV19 and TRBJ2-5; TRBD1 matches 10 bases. The ends lost 6 bases at V and 5 bases at J; junction bases unmatched: 3. The CDR3 spans 13 residues. Germline V CDR1 and CDR2: LNHDA, SQIVND (reference sequence). For the CDR3, the DNA is TGTGCCAGTAGCTTGGGACAGGGGGAGACCCAGTACTTC. Protein product: CASSLGQGETQYF.

The chain carries TRBV7-2 and TRBJ2-3, with D uncertain. V dropped 1 base and J dropped 1 base, with 6 bases sitting between them. In germline, CDR1 is SGHTA, CDR2 FQGNSA. The CDR3 is made up of 14 amino acids. The CDR3 is CASSLDGGTDTQYF. The CDR3 region has the DNA TGTGCCAGCAGCTTAGACGGAGGCACAGATACGCAGTATTTT.

Relative to its sample, this clonotype is medium-sized (0.01 to 0.1%). The CDR3: CASSPSSWGADGYTF. Here the CDR3 DNA reads TGTGCCAGCAGTCCAAGCTCATGGGGGGCGGATGGCTACACCTTC. The chain employs TRBV28 and TRBJ1-2; D is perhaps TRBD1 (6 bases). The CDR3 loop spans 15 amino acids. V was trimmed by 5 bases and J by 6 bases, leaving 19 bases between them. Germline CDR1 is MDHEN and CDR2 is SYDVKM.

This clonotype was observed many times. The chain recombines TRBV10-3 with TRBJ2-1; TRBD2 agrees at 8 bases. Unmatched junction bases numbered 3, after V lost 7 bases and J lost 1 base. There are 14 residues in the CDR3. In germline, CDR1 is ENHRY, CDR2 SYGVKD. CDR3 in DNA: TGTGCCATCAAGGCTAGCGGGTCCTACAATGAGCAGTTCTTC. Translation: CAIKASGSYNEQFF.

This clonotype was seen repeatedly, ten times or more. The V call is TRBV6-1, the J call TRBJ2-1; D perhaps matches TRBD2 (5 bases). Germline CDR1 MNHNS, CDR2 SASEGT. The CDR3 runs 15 residues. V was cut by 2 bases and J by 10 bases, with 18 bases left in between. CDR3: CASSELPALGGEQFF. The CDR3 DNA reads as TGTGCCAGCAGTGAACTCCCCGCCCTCGGAGGAGAGCAGTTCTTC.

By frequency in the sample, this clonotype is medium-sized. The chain has TRBV28 and TRBJ2-7, with 14 nucleotides matching TRBD2. CDR3 length: 15 residues. Germline assignment: CDR1 MDHEN and CDR2 SYDVKM. The V and J ends lost 6 bases and 4 bases, in that order; junction bases with no gene match: 5. The CDR3 region has the DNA TGTGCCAGCAGACAGACTAGCGGGAGGGTATACGAGCAGTACTTC. Residues: CASRQTSGRVYEQYF.

The table lists this clonotype with a count of one. The chain combines TRBV27 with TRBJ2-7, with D tentatively TRBD1 (7 bases). This CDR3 comprises 15 residues. V was clipped by 6 bases and J by 4 bases, with 19 bases between them. Germline assignment: CDR1 MNHEY and CDR2 SMNVEV (reference sequence). For the CDR3, the DNA is TGTGCCAGCAGCCCCCCCGCAGGGGGGTGGTACGAGCAGTACTTC. Protein product: CASSPPAGGWYEQYF.

The table lists this clonotype with many counts. J is TRBJ2-7 and V is TRBV10-2; 10 nucleotides line up with TRBD2. Germline CDR1 WSHSY, CDR2 SAAADI. This CDR3 region has 18 residues. V was pared by 3 bases and J by 0 bases, with 11 bases of the junction left unmatched. This CDR3 is CASSEGGLARKVSYEQYF. CDR3 nucleotides: TGCGCCAGCAGTGAAGGGGGACTAGCGCGAAAGGTCTCCTACGAGCAGTACTTC.

The chain is built from TRBV5-5 and TRBJ2-1, with D perhaps TRBD1 (5 bases). V gave up 4 bases and J gave up 3 bases, with 14 bases separating them. Looked up from germline, CDR1 is SGHKS and CDR2 is YYEKEE (reference sequence). This CDR3 region has 15 residues. The CDR3 reads CASSTETVYYNEQFF. The DNA of the CDR3 is TGTGCCAGCAGCACCGAGACAGTGTACTACAATGAGCAGTTCTTC.

This clonotype appeared many times. The V gene is TRBV10-3, the J gene TRBJ1-2; no clear D. The germline V and J ends were trimmed by 0 bases and 5 bases, with 13 bases remaining between them. Germline V lookup: CDR1 ENHRY, CDR2 SYGVKD. This CDR3 region has 15 residues. The CDR3 reads CAISESVTIGYGYTF. The CDR3 DNA reads as TGTGCCATCAGTGAGTCCGTTACCATCGGTTATGGCTACACCTTC.

The V gene is TRBV2, the J gene TRBJ2-3; a possible D gene is TRBD1 (6 bases). CDR3 size: 14 residues. Germline CDR1 SNHLY, CDR2 FYNNEI. Deletions cut 7 bases from V and 3 bases from J, with 14 bases between. CDR3 sequence: CASTLQGVTDTQYF. The CDR3 region has the DNA TGTGCCAGCACTTTACAGGGCGTGACAGATACGCAGTATTTT.